This entry concerns a single T cell receptor beta chain. This entry is derived from a study of T cell changes during pregnancy in multiple sclerosis. The data were produced by immunoSEQ multiplex PCR, yet TCRdb's version contains in-frame clones alone and is incomplete. Of some 99,000 clones in the sample, 85% to 95% were seen once. V was cut by 0 bases and J by 1 base, with 8 bases left in between. This CDR3 spans 15 amino acids. Germline V gene lookup returns CDR1 MGHRA and CDR2 YSYEKL. Sequenced here: peripheral blood, sampled after pregnancy. The V call is TRBV4-1, the J call TRBJ2-3; tentatively, D is TRBD2 (6 bases). This clonotype was sampled from a female donor with multiple sclerosis, enrolled in a pregnancy study. CDR3 residues: CASSQERRGTDTQYF. The DNA for the CDR3 is TGCGCCAGCAGCCAAGAGAGGAGGGGCACAGATACGCAGTATTTT.